The 2 T cell receptor beta chains listed next were all sequenced from one sample in a study of blood T cell repertoires in COVID-19. Only in-frame clones appear in the TCRdb table, and some are missing; sequencing was by immunoSEQ multiplex PCR. The sample shows 300,000 to 350,000 clones, roughly 90% of them seen only once. Sequencing was done on a sample of PBMCs or T cells enriched from blood (not recorded which). Source of these receptors: a woman aged 25 to 45 who had been exposed to COVID-19.

The gene calls are TRBV4-3 and TRBJ1-1, with 7 positions matching TRBD1. Germline V gene sequence: CDR1 LGHNA, CDR2 YSLEER. This CDR3 spans 15 amino acids. With 4 bases clipped from V and 6 bases from J, the junction kept 11 bases outside the gene matches. CDR3 residues: CASSRETGLGPEAFF. The CDR3 region has the DNA TGCGCCAGCAGCCGTGAGACAGGGCTGGGGCCTGAAGCTTTCTTT.

CDR3 protein: CASSFVWGGETQYF. Written as DNA, the CDR3 is TGTGCCAGCAGCTTTGTCTGGGGAGGAGAGACCCAGTACTTC. The chain uses TRBV27 and TRBJ2-5; D might be TRBD2 (6 bases). The V end lost 6 bases, the J end lost 4 bases, and 15 bases lay between the germline ends. The length of the CDR3 is 14 residues. Germline lookup yields CDR1 MNHEY and CDR2 SMNVEV (reference sequence).